The entry below gives a single T cell receptor (beta chain) sequence along with its context. The sample comes from a study of blood T cell repertoires in COVID-19. The ends lost 7 bases at V and 4 bases at J; junction bases unmatched: 11. CDR3 size: 15 residues. CDR1 MNHEY and CDR2 SMNVEV come from the germline V gene (reference sequence). Profiling relied on immunoSEQ multiplex PCR, and the TCRdb table lists in-frame clones only, not all of them. The table has hundreds of thousands of clones, around 88% seen once. This receptor was taken from a woman aged 40 to 50 with acute COVID-19. The source material was PBMCs or T cells enriched from blood (not recorded which). The chain joins TRBV27 to TRBJ2-5; the match to TRBD2 covers 8 bases. CDR3: CASIPSGSSGETQYF. Written as DNA, the CDR3 is TGTGCCAGCATCCCAAGCGGGAGTAGTGGAGAGACCCAGTACTTC.